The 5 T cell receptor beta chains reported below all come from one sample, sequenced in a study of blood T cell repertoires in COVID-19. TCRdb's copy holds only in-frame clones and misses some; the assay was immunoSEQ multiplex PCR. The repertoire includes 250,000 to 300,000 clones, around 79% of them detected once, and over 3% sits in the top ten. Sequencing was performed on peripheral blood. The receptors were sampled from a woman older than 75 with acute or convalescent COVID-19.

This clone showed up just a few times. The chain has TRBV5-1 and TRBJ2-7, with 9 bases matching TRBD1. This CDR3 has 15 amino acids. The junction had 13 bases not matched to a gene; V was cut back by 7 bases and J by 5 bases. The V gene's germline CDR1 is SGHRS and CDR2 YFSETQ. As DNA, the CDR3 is TGCGCCAGCCGTACGGGACAGGGTACGTTCGACGAGCAGTACTTC. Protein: CASRTGQGTFDEQYF.

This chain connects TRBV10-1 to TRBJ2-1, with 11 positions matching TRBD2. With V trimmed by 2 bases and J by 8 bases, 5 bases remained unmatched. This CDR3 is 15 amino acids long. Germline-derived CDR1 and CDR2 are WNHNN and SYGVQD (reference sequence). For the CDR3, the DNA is TGCGCCAGCAGTGAGGGGCTAGCGGGGGGATATGAGCAGTTCTTC. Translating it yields CASSEGLAGGYEQFF.

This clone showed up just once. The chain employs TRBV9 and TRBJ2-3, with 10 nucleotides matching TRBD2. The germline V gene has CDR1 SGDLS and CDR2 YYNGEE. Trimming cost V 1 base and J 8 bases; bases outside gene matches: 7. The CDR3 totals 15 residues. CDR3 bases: TGTGCCAGCAGCGTAAGGGGACTAGCGTACAGTACGCAGTATTTT. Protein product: CASSVRGLAYSTQYF.

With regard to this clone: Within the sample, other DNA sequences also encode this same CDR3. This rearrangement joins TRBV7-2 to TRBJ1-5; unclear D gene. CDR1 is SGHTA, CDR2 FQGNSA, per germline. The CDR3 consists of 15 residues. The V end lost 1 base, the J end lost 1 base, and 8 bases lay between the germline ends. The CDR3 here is CASSLEPGSNQPQHF. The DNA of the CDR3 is TGTGCCAGCAGCTTAGAACCGGGGAGCAATCAGCCCCAGCATTTT.

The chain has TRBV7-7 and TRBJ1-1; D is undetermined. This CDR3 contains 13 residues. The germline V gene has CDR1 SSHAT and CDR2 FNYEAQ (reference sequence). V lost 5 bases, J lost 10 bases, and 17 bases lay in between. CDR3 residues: CASSAAGSSLAFF. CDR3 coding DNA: TGTGCCAGCAGCGCCGCGGGTTCGAGTCTAGCTTTCTTT.